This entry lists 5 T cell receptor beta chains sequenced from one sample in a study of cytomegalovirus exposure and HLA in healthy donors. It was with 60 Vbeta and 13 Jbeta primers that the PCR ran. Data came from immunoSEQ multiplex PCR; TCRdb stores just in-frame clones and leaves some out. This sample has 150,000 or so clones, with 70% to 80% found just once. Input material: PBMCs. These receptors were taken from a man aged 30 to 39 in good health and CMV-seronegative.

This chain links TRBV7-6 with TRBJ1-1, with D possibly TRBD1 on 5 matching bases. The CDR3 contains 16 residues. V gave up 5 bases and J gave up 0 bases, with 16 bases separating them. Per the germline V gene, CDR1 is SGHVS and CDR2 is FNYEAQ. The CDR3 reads CASSLGAGRMNTEAFF. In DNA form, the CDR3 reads TGTGCCAGCAGCCTAGGCGCAGGGAGGATGAACACTGAAGCTTTCTTT.

The CDR3 nucleotides are TGTGCCAGCAGCCCAGGTAGGGGGCTGAACACAGATACGCAGTATTTT. This encodes CASSPGRGLNTDTQYF. V and J are TRBV7-3 and TRBJ2-3; 7 bases map to TRBD1. Germline trimming cut 5 bases from V and 2 bases from J; bases unmatched to any gene: 10. This CDR3 spans 16 amino acids. The germline CDR1 and CDR2 sequences are SGHTA and FQGTGA.

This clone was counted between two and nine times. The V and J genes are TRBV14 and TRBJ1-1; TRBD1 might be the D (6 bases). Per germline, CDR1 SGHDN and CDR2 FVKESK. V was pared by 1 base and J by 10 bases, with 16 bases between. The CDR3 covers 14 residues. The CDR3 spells CASSQVGAGQIAFF. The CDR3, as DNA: TGTGCCAGCAGCCAAGTGGGGGCAGGGCAGATAGCTTTCTTT.

The CDR3: CASSEAREVTEAFF. Written as DNA, the CDR3 is TGTGCCAGCAGTGAAGCGCGCGAGGTGACTGAAGCTTTCTTT. J is TRBJ1-1 and V is TRBV2; D ambiguous. The V and J ends lost 0 bases and 5 bases respectively, with 10 bases between them. Looked up from germline, CDR1 is SNHLY and CDR2 is FYNNEI. The length of the CDR3 is 14 residues.

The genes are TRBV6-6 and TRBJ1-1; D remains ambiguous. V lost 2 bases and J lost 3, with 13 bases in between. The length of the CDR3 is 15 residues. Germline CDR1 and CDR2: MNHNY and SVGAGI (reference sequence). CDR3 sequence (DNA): TGTGCCAGCAGTTACGCCGGGGTACGACACACTGAAGCTTTCTTT. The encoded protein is CASSYAGVRHTEAFF.